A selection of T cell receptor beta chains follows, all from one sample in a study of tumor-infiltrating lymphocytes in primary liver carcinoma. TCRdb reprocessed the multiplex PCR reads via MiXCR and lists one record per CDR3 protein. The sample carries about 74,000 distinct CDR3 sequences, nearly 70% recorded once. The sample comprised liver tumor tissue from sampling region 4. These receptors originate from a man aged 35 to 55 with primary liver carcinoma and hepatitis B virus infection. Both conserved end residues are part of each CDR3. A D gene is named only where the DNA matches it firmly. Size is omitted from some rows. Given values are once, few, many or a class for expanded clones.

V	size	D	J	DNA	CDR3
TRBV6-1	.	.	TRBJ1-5	TGTGTCAGCAGGGCGGGTCAGGGGCCGAACCCCAATCAGCCCCAGCATTTT	CVSRAGQGPNPNQPQHF
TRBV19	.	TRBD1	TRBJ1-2	TGCGCCAGTAGTCGGGACAGGGAAAGTGACTACACCTTC	CASSRDRESDYTF
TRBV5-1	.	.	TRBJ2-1	TGTGCCAGCAGCTTGGACGCTTACAATGAGCAGTTCTTC	CASSLDAYNEQFF
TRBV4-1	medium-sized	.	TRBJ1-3	TGCGCCAGCAGCTCGCTTCCGGGACTTACAAACACCATATATTTT	CASSSLPGLTNTIYF
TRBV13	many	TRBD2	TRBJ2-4	TGTGCCAGCAGCCCGCGGACGGCCGGCGGGGGAAACATTCAGTACTTC	CASSPRTAGGGNIQYF
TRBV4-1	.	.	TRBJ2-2	TGCGTCAGCAGCCAAGTCCCCCCCGGGGAGCTGCTTTTT	CVSSQVPPGELLF
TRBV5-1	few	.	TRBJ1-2	TGCGACAGCAGCTTAACCGCTAACTATGGCTACACCTTC	CDSSLTANYGYTF
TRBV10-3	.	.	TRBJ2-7	TGTGCCATCAGTGAGGGACAGAGGTCCTACGAGGAGTACTTC	CAISEGQRSYEEYF
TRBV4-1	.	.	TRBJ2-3	TGCGCCAACAGCCTAGAGGCGGGGATAAACACAGATACGCAGTATTTT	CANSLEAGINTDTQYF
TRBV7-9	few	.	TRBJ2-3	TGTGCCAGCAGCTTAGGGCGGACAGGCACAGATACGCAGTATTTT	CASSLGRTGTDTQYF
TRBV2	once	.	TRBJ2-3	TGTGCCAGCATCTCCGGACTGATAAGCACAGACACGCAGTATTTT	CASISGLISTDTQYF
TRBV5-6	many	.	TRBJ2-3	TGTGCCAGCAGCTGGGGTACAGATACGCAGTATTTT	CASSWGTDTQYF
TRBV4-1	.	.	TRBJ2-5	TGCGCCAGCAGCCAACTGGAGCTGGCAGTGACCCAGTACTTC	CASSQLELAVTQYF
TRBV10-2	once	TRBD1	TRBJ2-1	TGCGCCAGCAGTGAGTCGGGACAGACCTCCTACAATGAGCAGTTGTTC	CASSESGQTSYNEQLF
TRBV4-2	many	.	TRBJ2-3	TGTGCCAGCAGCCAAGATAAGGGGCAGGGGTCAGATACGCAGTATTTT	CASSQDKGQGSDTQYF
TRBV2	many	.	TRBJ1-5	TGTGCCAGCAGTGAGGATGGGGGTCAGCCCCAGCATTTT	CASSEDGGQPQHF
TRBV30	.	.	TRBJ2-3	TGTGCCTGGAGTGTAATGGGACGGCTCAATCGGCCCCAGTATTTT	CAWSVMGRLNRPQYF
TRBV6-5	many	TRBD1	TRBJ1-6	TGTGCCAGCAGCCCAGGGACAGGGTCTTCTTCACCCCTCCACTTT	CASSPGTGSSSPLHF
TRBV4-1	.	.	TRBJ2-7	TGCGCCAGCAGCCACGGGGGCTCCTACGAGCACTACTTC	CASSHGGSYEHYF
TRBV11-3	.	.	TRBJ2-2	TGTGCCAGCAGCTTAGGGGGCACCGGGGAGCTGTTTTTT	CASSLGGTGELFF
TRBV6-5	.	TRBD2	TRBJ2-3	TGTGCCAGCAGCTCTTCGTGGACTAGCGGACCAGATACGCGGCATTTT	CASSSSWTSGPDTRHF
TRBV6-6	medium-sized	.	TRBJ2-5	TGTGCCAGCACCCCATTAAGGGGGGGGGGAGAGACCCAGTACTTC	CASTPLRGGGETQYF
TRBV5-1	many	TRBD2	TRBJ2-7	TGCGCCAGCAGCGCGACTAGCGGGAGTTATGAGCAGTACTTC	CASSATSGSYEQYF
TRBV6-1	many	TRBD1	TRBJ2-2	TGTGCCAGCAGGGGCAGGGGGCGCGGGACCGGGGAGCTGTTTTTT	CASRGRGRGTGELFF
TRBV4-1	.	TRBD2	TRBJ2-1	TGCGCCGGCAGCCAAGCTTCTGGCGGGAGCTACGAGCAGTTCTTC	CAGSQASGGSYEQFF